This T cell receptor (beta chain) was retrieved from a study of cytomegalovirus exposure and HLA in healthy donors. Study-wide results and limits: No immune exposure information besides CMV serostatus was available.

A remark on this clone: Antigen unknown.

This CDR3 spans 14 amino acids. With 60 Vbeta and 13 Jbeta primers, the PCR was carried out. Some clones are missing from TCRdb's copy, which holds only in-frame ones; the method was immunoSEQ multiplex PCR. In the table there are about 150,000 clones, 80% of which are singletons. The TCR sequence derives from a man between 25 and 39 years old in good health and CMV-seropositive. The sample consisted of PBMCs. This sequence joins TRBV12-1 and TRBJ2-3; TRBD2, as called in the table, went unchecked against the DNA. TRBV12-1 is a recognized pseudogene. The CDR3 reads CASSFGGRTDTQYF. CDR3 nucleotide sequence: TGTGCCAGCAGCTTTGGCGGGAGAACAGATACGCAGTATTTT.